The clone carrying this T cell receptor beta chain was picked up one time. These data come from a study of blood T cell repertoires in COVID-19. Whole-study context: The United States, Italy and Spain provided the acute and convalescent COVID-19 samples. Sources were T cells, B-cell-depleted T cells, or PBMCs; the material itself was cDNA or gDNA.

The CDR3 spans 14 residues. The V and J ends lost 4 bases and 4 bases respectively, with 14 bases between them. Germline CDR1 SNHLY, CDR2 FYNNEI. Under the authors' procedure: The authors estimated nucleated cell counts from reference gene primer amplification. The assay was immunoSEQ multiplex PCR, and TCRdb's table has in-frame clones only and misses some. The V and J calls and clone size come from that table; D and trimming were worked out from the DNA. The table shows 150,000 or so clones, with about 72% occurring only once. Sample: peripheral blood. The receptor's source is a woman between 65 and 79 years old with acute or convalescent COVID-19. The rearrangement joins TRBV2 to TRBJ2-7; D might be TRBD2 (5 bases). CDR3 DNA: TGTGCCAGCAGTGTTATTGTGGGGAGTTACGAGCAGTACTTC. Its translation is CASSVIVGSYEQYF.